The 24 T cell receptor beta chains given below trace back to one sample, sequenced in a study of cytomegalovirus exposure and HLA in healthy donors. Assay: immunoSEQ multiplex PCR; the TCRdb copy retains only in-frame clones and omits some. This table holds 250,000 or so clones, more than 85% found once. Material for sequencing was PBMCs. These receptors originate from a man between 18 and 29 years old in good health and CMV-seropositive.

This rearrangement joins TRBV14 to TRBJ2-6, with D perhaps TRBD1 (6 bases). The CDR3 runs to 15 residues. Trimming left V 5 bases short and J 2 bases short, with 10 bases between. The germline gives CDR1 SGHDN, CDR2 FVKESK. This CDR3 is CASSNNRAGANVLTF. CDR3 sequence (DNA): TGTGCCAGCAGCAACAACAGGGCTGGGGCCAACGTCCTGACTTTC.

This sequence joins TRBV19 and TRBJ1-5, with D perhaps TRBD1 (6 bases). With 6 bases removed from V and 3 bases from J, the gap between germline ends came to 15 bases. Germline CDR1 and CDR2: LNHDA and SQIVND (reference sequence). CDR3 length: 15 residues. The CDR3 region is CASRQAGAPNQPQHF. CDR3 bases: TGTGCCAGTAGACAAGCAGGGGCCCCCAATCAGCCCCAGCATTTT.

This rearrangement joins TRBV5-1 to TRBJ1-4; 8 bases are shared with TRBD1. V trimming: 0 bases; J trimming: 8 bases; junction bases outside the gene matches: 6. The CDR3 totals 15 residues. Germline-derived CDR1 and CDR2 are SGHRS and YFSETQ. The CDR3 coding sequence is TGCGCCAGCAGCTTGGAGGGCAACAGGGGGGAAAAACTGTTTTTT. As protein: CASSLEGNRGEKLFF.

V usage is TRBV6-6 and J usage is TRBJ2-7; D is perhaps TRBD1 or TRBD2 (5 bases each). CDR1 and CDR2 from the germline V gene are MNHNY and SVGAGI (reference sequence). V gave up 4 bases and J gave up 3 bases, with 10 bases separating them. The CDR3 consists of 13 residues. DNA for the CDR3: TGTGCCAGCAGTTGGGGGTCTTTCTACGAGCAGTACTTC. Amino acids: CASSWGSFYEQYF.

The rearrangement joins TRBV27 to TRBJ1-5; 11 bases agree with TRBD1. The V gene's germline CDR1 is MNHEY and CDR2 SMNVEV (reference sequence). With 4 bases clipped from V and 0 bases from J, the junction kept 8 bases outside the gene matches. The CDR3 length is 18 residues. CDR3 bases: TGTGCCAGCAGTTCCCGGACAGGGGGCCACTATAGCAATCAGCCCCAGCATTTT. This encodes CASSSRTGGHYSNQPQHF.

The rearrangement links TRBV5-1 to TRBJ2-7, with TRBD1 identical over 7 bases. Per germline, CDR1 SGHRS and CDR2 YFSETQ. This CDR3 region has 12 residues. V lost 0 bases to trimming and J lost 7 bases; unmatched junction nucleotides: 1. The CDR3, as DNA: TGCGCCAGCAGCTTGGACAGGGGTGAGCAGTACTTC. Encoded protein: CASSLDRGEQYF.

The chain carries TRBV20-1 and TRBJ1-1; 11 bases line up with TRBD1. The CDR3 is 11 amino acids. The germline gives CDR1 DFQATT, CDR2 SNEGSKA (reference sequence). V lost 6 bases and J lost 11; bases outside the gene matches: 5. The CDR3 nucleotides read TGCAGTGCCAGGACAGGGGGCGTGGCTTTCTTT. This codes for CSARTGGVAFF.

The rearrangement joins TRBV5-1 to TRBJ2-7; possible D gene TRBD2, 6 bases. V lost 4 bases, J lost 0 bases, and 11 bases lay in between. From germline, CDR1 is SGHRS and CDR2 YFSETQ. CDR3 length equals 14 residues. The DNA of the CDR3 is TGCGCCAGCAGCCCGGGACTGAGCTCCTACGAGCAGTACTTC. Amino acid sequence: CASSPGLSSYEQYF.

The chain joins TRBV5-6 to TRBJ1-2; possibly TRBD1 for D (6 bases). V was clipped by 2 bases and J by 5 bases, with 13 bases between them. The V gene's germline CDR1 is SGHDT and CDR2 YYEEEE. The CDR3 has 14 amino acids. CDR3 in amino acids: CASSLPGQFYGYTF. Here the CDR3 DNA reads TGTGCCAGCAGCTTACCGGGACAATTTTATGGCTACACCTTC.

The genes are TRBV6-5 and TRBJ2-5; D is ambiguous. CDR1 and CDR2 (germline): MNHEY, SVGAGI. This CDR3 region has 11 residues. The V end was cut by 1 base, the J end by 5 bases, with 2 bases between. CDR3 region: CASSYYETQYF. For the CDR3, the DNA is TGTGCCAGCAGTTACTATGAGACCCAGTACTTC.

This chain uses TRBV6-6 with TRBJ2-7, with 7 bases aligning to TRBD1. The CDR3 is 15 residues long. The J segment lost 0 bases and the V segment lost 6 bases, leaving 8 bases of the junction unmatched. Germline-derived CDR1 and CDR2 are MNHNY and SVGAGI (reference sequence). In DNA form, the CDR3 reads TGTGCCAGCAGGGACGACAGGGTGGTCTCCTACGAGCAGTACTTC. Amino acids: CASRDDRVVSYEQYF.

The rearrangement uses TRBV10-3 and TRBJ2-5; D uncertain. The V and J ends lost 2 bases and 7 bases respectively, with 8 bases between them. The CDR3 covers 12 residues. Germline values: CDR1 ENHRY, CDR2 SYGVKD. The CDR3 sequence is CAISEGEGTQYF. For the CDR3, the DNA is TGTGCCATCAGTGAGGGGGAAGGGACCCAGTACTTC.

The chain recombines TRBV10-3 with TRBJ1-3, with no clear D. CDR1 is ENHRY and CDR2 is SYGVKD in the germline V gene. The germline V and J ends were trimmed by 3 bases and 8 bases, with 5 bases remaining between them. This CDR3 has 11 amino acids. The CDR3 DNA reads as TGTGCCATCAGTGACGGTTACACCATATATTTT. It specifies CAISDGYTIYF.

This clone was seen only once. The chain links TRBV4-1 to TRBJ2-7; 10 nucleotides agree with TRBD2. V gave up 4 bases and J gave up 2 bases; unmatched junction bases: 5. Germline CDR1 MGHRA, CDR2 YSYEKL. This CDR3 region has 15 residues. This CDR3 is CASSLGLAGAYEQYF. CDR3 bases: TGCGCCAGCAGCCTGGGCCTAGCGGGGGCCTACGAGCAGTACTTC.

The chain recombines TRBV10-1 with TRBJ2-1, with 8 bases lining up with TRBD1. Germline CDR1 and CDR2: WNHNN and SYGVQD (reference sequence). This CDR3 contains 14 residues. Trimming took 2 bases from V and 7 from J; bases not matched to a gene: 4. The CDR3 DNA sequence: TGCGCCAGCAGTGAGAGGACAGGGCTGAATGAGCAGTTCTTC. Its protein is CASSERTGLNEQFF.

The rearrangement joins TRBV6-1 to TRBJ2-7; 13 bases map to TRBD2. The CDR3 is 15 amino acids. Germline V gene data show CDR1 as MNHNS and CDR2 as SASEGT. J gave up 3 bases and V 6 bases, and 5 bases lay outside the gene matches. CDR3 loop: CASSLWTSGSYEQYF. The CDR3 coding sequence is TGTGCCAGCAGCCTTTGGACTAGCGGGAGCTACGAGCAGTACTTC.

The V and J genes are TRBV7-6 and TRBJ2-1, with a weak D call TRBD1 (5 bases). Looked up from germline, CDR1 is SGHVS and CDR2 is FNYEAQ. Trimming removed 5 bases at V and 6 bases at J, with 14 bases between. The CDR3 is 14 residues long. The CDR3 here is CASSLRTGGNEQFF. DNA of the CDR3: TGTGCCAGCAGCCTGAGAACAGGTGGCAATGAGCAGTTCTTC. The full variable domain, in which reference TRBV7-6 and TRBJ2-1 provide the parts outside the CDR3, is GAGVSQSPRYKVTKRGQDVALRCDPISGHVSLYWYRQALGQGPEFLTYFNYEAQQDKSGLPNDRFSAERPEGSISTLTIQRTEQRDSAMYRCASSLRTGGNEQFFGPGTRLTVL.

This clone came up a few times. The chain has TRBV19 and TRBJ2-7; maybe TRBD1 (6 bases). The V gene lost 3 bases and the J gene lost 4 bases, with 10 bases spanning the gap. The germline CDR1 and CDR2 sequences are LNHDA and SQIVND (reference sequence). The CDR3 is 13 amino acids. CDR3 in DNA: TGTGCCAGTAGTATGGGGGCAGGGTACGAGCAGTACTTC. It codes for CASSMGAGYEQYF.

As regards this clone: Within the sample, other DNA sequences also encode this same CDR3. The chain has TRBV28 and TRBJ2-3; TRBD2 is a possible D gene (6 bases). The CDR3 has 14 residues. The V gene's germline CDR1 is MDHEN and CDR2 SYDVKM. V lost 2 bases and J lost 0, with 6 bases in between. This CDR3 is CASSLAGSTDTQYF. The CDR3 coding sequence is TGTGCCAGCAGTTTAGCGGGGAGCACAGATACGCAGTATTTT.

A single count supports this clone. As DNA, the CDR3 is TGTGCCAGCAGCCCGACCCGGGGGACCTCTGGCTACACCTTC. It encodes CASSPTRGTSGYTF. The chain links TRBV27 to TRBJ1-2; TRBD1 is a possible D gene (5 bases). The CDR3 is 14 residues long. CDR1 is MNHEY and CDR2 is SMNVEV in the germline V gene (reference sequence). The V end was cut by 6 bases, the J end by 7 bases, with 18 bases between.

The chain has TRBV10-2 and TRBJ2-7, with 9 positions matching TRBD2. J gave up 3 bases and V 3 bases, and 18 bases lay outside the gene matches. The CDR3 spans 19 residues. Germline V gene data show CDR1 as WSHSY and CDR2 as SAAADI. The CDR3: CASSDPGLAGPHYFYEQYF. The CDR3 coding sequence is TGCGCCAGCAGTGACCCGGGGCTAGCGGGGCCCCACTACTTCTACGAGCAGTACTTC.

The count of this clone is one. The rearrangement joins TRBV2 to TRBJ2-2, with D possibly TRBD1 on 6 matching bases. The CDR3 totals 14 residues. The V end lost 6 bases, the J end lost 10 bases, and 18 bases lay between the germline ends. Germline V gene data show CDR1 as SNHLY and CDR2 as FYNNEI. This CDR3 is CASRAGTQWQELFF. The CDR3 nucleotides read TGTGCCAGCAGAGCCGGGACACAATGGCAGGAGCTGTTTTTT. Using reference TRBV2 and TRBJ2-2 for the parts outside the CDR3, the full variable domain is EPEVTQTPSHQVTQMGQEVILRCVPISNHLYFYWYRQILGQKVEFLVSFYNNEISEKSEIFDDQFSVERPDGSNFTLKIRSTKLEDSAMYFCASRAGTQWQELFFGEGSRLTVL.

Written as DNA, the CDR3 is TGTGCCAGCAGTCATCCCGGGAGTAGGTACAATGAGCAGTTCTTC. Protein sequence: CASSHPGSRYNEQFF. The V and J genes are TRBV27 and TRBJ2-1, with a possible D match to TRBD2 (6 bases). Germline CDR1 MNHEY, CDR2 SMNVEV (reference sequence). This CDR3 is 15 amino acids long. V was shortened by 5 bases and J by 4 bases, with 15 bases between the two germline ends.

The chain recombines TRBV2 with TRBJ1-4; 7 bases fit TRBD1. The CDR3 sequence is 13 residues long. The germline CDR1 and CDR2 sequences are SNHLY and FYNNEI. The junction had 4 bases not matched to a gene; V was cut back by 9 bases and J by 3 bases. Written as DNA, the CDR3 is TGTGCCAGTCACGACAGGGCTAATGAAAAACTGTTTTTT. This encodes CASHDRANEKLFF. The full variable domain, its missing parts supplied by reference TRBV2 and TRBJ1-4, is EPEVTQTPSHQVTQMGQEVILRCVPISNHLYFYWYRQILGQKVEFLVSFYNNEISEKSEIFDDQFSVERPDGSNFTLKIRSTKLEDSAMYFCASHDRANEKLFFGSGTQLSVL.